A single sample gave rise to the 9 T cell receptor beta chains below, sequenced in a study of cytomegalovirus exposure and HLA in healthy donors. 13 Jbeta primers and 60 Vbeta primers were used for the PCR. The method was immunoSEQ multiplex PCR; TCRdb's version includes in-frame clones alone and lacks a portion of them. The top ten hold roughly 3.5% of the sample, which has approximately 120,000 clones, around 82% seen once. The sample was PBMCs. These receptors were obtained from a man between 40 and 49 years old in good health and CMV-seronegative.

This rearrangement joins TRBV5-8 to TRBJ1-6, with 7 bases lining up with TRBD1. The CDR3 has 15 amino acids. Trimming took 3 bases from V and 8 from J; bases not matched to a gene: 8. CDR1 is SGHTS, CDR2 YDEGEE, per germline. CDR3 bases: TGTGCCAGCAGCTGGGGACAGCCCACCCATTCACCCCTCCACTTT. As protein: CASSWGQPTHSPLHF.

The rearrangement links TRBV29-1 to TRBJ2-3, with 10 bases that match TRBD1. Per germline, CDR1 SQVTM and CDR2 ANQGSEA. The CDR3 is 15 residues long. V lost 6 bases to trimming and J lost 5 bases; unmatched junction nucleotides: 11. CDR3 in amino acids: CSVANPGQGKDTQYF. CDR3 DNA: TGCAGCGTCGCTAACCCGGGACAGGGGAAAGATACGCAGTATTTT.

The table lists this clone with a few counts. The chain links TRBV7-9 to TRBJ1-2, with 9 bases aligning to TRBD1. From germline, CDR1 is SEHNR and CDR2 FQNEAQ (reference sequence). V was clipped by 3 bases and J by 0 bases; unmatched bases: 5. This CDR3 region has 16 residues. CDR3: CASSFSGTGSNYGYTF. The CDR3 nucleotides read TGTGCCAGCAGCTTCTCCGGGACAGGGTCTAACTATGGCTACACCTTC. The full variable domain, completed using reference TRBV7-9 and TRBJ1-2, is DTGVSQNPRHKITKRGQNVTFRCDPISEHNRLYWYRQTLGQGPEFLTYFQNEAQLEKSRLLSDRFSAERPKGSFSTLEIQRTEQGDSAMYLCASSFSGTGSNYGYTFGSGTRLTVV.

This clone was found a few times. This chain joins TRBV7-3 and TRBJ1-1, with D unclear. In germline, CDR1 is SGHTA, CDR2 FQGTGA. V lost 3 bases and J 1 base, leaving 6 bases between the germline ends. The length of the CDR3 is 13 residues. CDR3 region: CASSFTANTEAFF. The CDR3 region has the DNA TGTGCCAGCAGCTTTACAGCGAACACTGAAGCTTTCTTT.

This chain links TRBV4-2 with TRBJ2-2; possibly TRBD1 for D (5 bases). Germline CDR1 is LGHNA and CDR2 is YNFKEQ. The CDR3 is made up of 15 amino acids. With 2 bases removed from V and 1 base from J, the gap between germline ends came to 8 bases. CDR3 region: CASSQPQGNTGELFF. CDR3 nucleotides: TGTGCCAGCAGCCAACCCCAGGGGAACACCGGGGAGCTGTTTTTT.

The rearrangement uses TRBV19 and TRBJ2-1; 7 bases are shared with TRBD1. Germline assignment: CDR1 LNHDA and CDR2 SQIVND (reference sequence). This CDR3 spans 14 amino acids. The ends lost 4 bases at V and 6 bases at J; junction bases unmatched: 6. CDR3 DNA sequence: TGTGCCAGTAGTAAATACAGGGGTGCCAATGAGCAGTTCTTC. As protein: CASSKYRGANEQFF.

This chain links TRBV4-3 with TRBJ2-7; no definite D call. Looked up from germline, CDR1 is LGHNA and CDR2 is YSLEER. Trimming removed 1 base at V and 0 bases at J, with 13 bases between. This CDR3 contains 16 residues. CDR3 region: CASSQVYRGSSYEQYF. CDR3 bases: TGCGCCAGCAGCCAAGTTTACCGTGGCAGCTCCTACGAGCAGTACTTC.

This chain links TRBV28 with TRBJ2-3, with D tentatively TRBD2 (6 bases). CDR1 and CDR2 (germline): MDHEN, SYDVKM. Trimming removed 6 bases from V and 2 bases from J, with 12 bases in between. The CDR3 length is 14 residues. In nucleotides, the CDR3 is TGTGCCAGCAGCTTGCCGGGAGCCACAGATACGCAGTATTTT. Its translation is CASSLPGATDTQYF.

A few counts support this clone. The chain employs TRBV7-6 and TRBJ2-3; the match to TRBD2 covers 13 bases. Germline V gene sequence: CDR1 SGHVS, CDR2 FNYEAQ. The ends lost 2 bases at V and 2 bases at J; junction bases unmatched: 13. The CDR3 loop spans 20 amino acids. CDR3 sequence (DNA): TGTGCCAGCAGCTTACCGGGACTAGCGGGGCGGGATTCTCCCACAGATACGCAGTATTTT. It specifies CASSLPGLAGRDSPTDTQYF.